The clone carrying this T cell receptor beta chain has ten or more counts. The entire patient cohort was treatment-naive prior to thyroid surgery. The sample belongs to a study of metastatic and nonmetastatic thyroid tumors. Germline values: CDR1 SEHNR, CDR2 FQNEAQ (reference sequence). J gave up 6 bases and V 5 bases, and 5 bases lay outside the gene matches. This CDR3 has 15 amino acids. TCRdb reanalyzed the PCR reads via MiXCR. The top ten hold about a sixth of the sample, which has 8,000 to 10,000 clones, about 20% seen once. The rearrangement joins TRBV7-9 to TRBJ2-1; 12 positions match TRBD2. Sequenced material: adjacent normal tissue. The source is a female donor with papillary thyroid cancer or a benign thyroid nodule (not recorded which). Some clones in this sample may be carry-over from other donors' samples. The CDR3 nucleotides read TGTGCCAGCAGCCGACTAGCGGGAGTTGGCAATGAGCAGTTCTTC. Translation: CASSRLAGVGNEQFF.